This TCR beta chain was obtained from a study of blood T cells in healthy people across ages. General study results and limits: Observed TCR beta diversity per million T cells went down as age went up. This fall followed a roughly linear course with age.

A second PCR, run for about 7 to 11 cycles, used a sample-barcoded 5' primer plus a J-beta primer mix. TCRdb independently ran MiXCR on the 5' RACE reads; one entry per CDR3 protein. The sample holds 710,000 or so distinct CDR3 sequences, 22% seen once. This CDR3 contains 17 residues. Trimming shortened V by 5 bases and J by 0 bases, and 14 bases separated the two germline ends. There are a few counts of this clonotype. Its antigen is undetermined. The V gene is TRBV12-3 or TRBV12-4, the J gene TRBJ1-6; a weak D match, TRBD1 (6 bases). The sequenced sample consisted of blood. This clonotype was obtained from a man between 70 and 80 years old in good health. The CDR3 region is CASSPGQKSSYNSPLHF. CDR3 sequence (DNA): TGTGCCAGCAGTCCAGGACAGAAGAGCTCCTATAATTCACCCCTCCACTTT.